Following are 10 T cell receptor beta chains from one sample sequenced in a study of T cell responses to AZD1222 COVID-19 vaccine. Clones were sequenced by immunoSEQ multiplex PCR, and TCRdb holds only the in-frame ones, with some missing. The sample has about 170,000 clones; around 87% are singletons. The sequencing used peripheral blood, collected on day 0 of AZD1222 vaccination. The receptors here all came from an adult in good health.

The V and J genes are TRBV27 and TRBJ2-4; 8 nucleotides line up with TRBD1. The germline gives CDR1 MNHEY, CDR2 SMNVEV (reference sequence). The V and J ends lost 5 bases and 8 bases, in that order; junction bases with no gene match: 8. The CDR3 sequence is 14 residues long. The CDR3, as DNA: TGTGCCAGCAGTAGAGCAGGGGGCTCGGACATTCAGTACTTC. Translating it yields CASSRAGGSDIQYF.

This clone has just one count. The rearrangement links TRBV2 to TRBJ1-1; TRBD1 matches 9 bases. CDR3 length: 15 amino acids. Germline V gives CDR1 SNHLY, CDR2 FYNNEI. V lost 4 bases to trimming and J lost 1 base; unmatched junction nucleotides: 4. CDR3 sequence (DNA): TGTGCCAGCAGTGGACAGGGGGGCGGGAACACTGAAGCTTTCTTT. It is translated as CASSGQGGGNTEAFF.

J is TRBJ2-7 and V is TRBV10-3, with TRBD1 identical over 8 bases. Germline V gene lookup returns CDR1 ENHRY and CDR2 SYGVKD. This CDR3 is 14 amino acids long. With 0 bases clipped from V and 6 bases from J, the junction kept 4 bases outside the gene matches. The CDR3 is CAISESPGGIEQYF. The CDR3 DNA follows: TGTGCCATCAGTGAGTCACCAGGGGGCATCGAGCAGTACTTC.

This clone was counted once. The J gene is TRBJ1-6, the V gene TRBV7-2; TRBD1 is a possible D gene (5 bases). This CDR3 is 15 amino acids long. CDR1 SGHTA and CDR2 FQGNSA come from the germline V gene. The V end was cut by 5 bases, the J end by 11 bases, with 19 bases between. For the CDR3, the DNA is TGTGCCAGCAGCCCATACGGGGGGAGTAGGCCACCCCTCCACTTT. Protein: CASSPYGGSRPPLHF. Filled out from reference TRBV7-2 and TRBJ1-6, the complete variable domain reads GAGVSQSPSNKVTEKGKDVELRCDPISGHTALYWYRQSLGQGLEFLIYFQGNSAPDKSGLPSDRFSAERTGGSVSTLTIQRTQQEDSAVYLCASSPYGGSRPPLHFGNGTRLTVT.

This chain connects TRBV7-9 to TRBJ2-1, with 9 positions matching TRBD2. Germline V gene lookup returns CDR1 SEHNR and CDR2 FQNEAQ (reference sequence). V lost 1 base to trimming and J lost 4 bases; unmatched junction nucleotides: 2. This CDR3 is built from 15 residues. The DNA for the CDR3 is TGTGCCAGCAGCTTAGTCGCGGGGGGGTACAATGAGCAGTTCTTC. Amino acids: CASSLVAGGYNEQFF.

This sequence joins TRBV19 and TRBJ1-6; TRBD1 is a possible D gene (5 bases). CDR3 length equals 18 residues. CDR1 and CDR2 (germline): LNHDA, SQIVND (reference sequence). V was clipped by 4 bases and J by 3 bases, with 19 bases between them. The CDR3 DNA reads as TGTGCCAGTAGTAGATTCCTGCAGGGCGGGAACTATAATTCACCCCTCCACTTT. Translated, it gives CASSRFLQGGNYNSPLHF.

This chain uses TRBV28 with TRBJ1-1, with D hard to call. Deletions cut 3 bases from V and 0 bases from J, with 5 bases between. The CDR3 loop spans 13 amino acids. In germline, CDR1 is MDHEN, CDR2 SYDVKM. DNA of the CDR3: TGTGCCAGCAGTTTCATCCTGAACACTGAAGCTTTCTTT. Translated, it gives CASSFILNTEAFF. The variable domain in full, completed from reference TRBV28 and TRBJ1-1, reads DVKVTQSSRYLVKRTGEKVFLECVQDMDHENMFWYRQDPGLGLRLIYFSYDVKMKEKGDIPEGYSVSREKKERFSLILESASTNQTSMYLCASSFILNTEAFFGQGTRLTVV.

This chain joins TRBV27 and TRBJ1-4, with D unclear. The CDR3 is made up of 13 amino acids. Germline loops: CDR1 MNHEY, CDR2 SMNVEV (reference sequence). The V end lost 9 bases, the J end lost 7 bases, and 15 bases lay between the germline ends. Here the CDR3 DNA reads TGTGCCAGTAGGGCTATTGGTGGTGAAAAACTGTTTTTT. Protein product: CASRAIGGEKLFF.

The CDR3 nucleotides read TGTGCCAGCACCTCGAAGGGGAATTCACCCCTCCACTTT. Translated, it gives CASTSKGNSPLHF. The rearrangement links TRBV5-4 to TRBJ1-6; D perhaps matches TRBD1 (5 bases). The CDR3 totals 13 residues. V dropped 6 bases and J dropped 7 bases, with 11 bases sitting between them. The germline CDR1 and CDR2 sequences are SGHNT and YYREEE (reference sequence).

The table lists this clone with a count of one. The rearrangement joins TRBV4-3 to TRBJ2-7; 10 bases agree with TRBD2. This CDR3 is 17 amino acids long. J was trimmed by 4 bases and V by 3 bases; bases with no gene match: 12. Germline V CDR1 and CDR2: LGHNA, YSLEER. The CDR3 region is CASSHSSGTSGAYEQYF. Written as DNA, the CDR3 is TGCGCCAGCAGCCATAGCTCCGGCACTAGCGGGGCGTACGAGCAGTACTTC.